The next 16 T cell receptor beta chains were all read from a single sample in a study of blood T cells in healthy people across ages. The authors ran a second PCR of about 6 to 12 cycles using a sample-barcoded 5' primer and a J-beta primer mix. Each CDR3 protein is one row after TCRdb ran MiXCR on the 5' RACE reads. The repertoire holds 1.5 million to 2 million distinct CDR3 sequences, with around 48% as singletons. Sequencing was carried out using blood. The receptors stem from a woman aged 40 to 49 in good health.

This clonotype occurred once. Relative to the germline gene, one junction end is altered; a read error may explain this. The chain combines TRBV6-1 with TRBJ2-1; TRBD1 agrees at 11 bases. CDR3 length equals 16 residues. CDR1 and CDR2 (germline): MNHNS, SASEGT. The CDR3 sequence: CASSALRDRGRNEQFF. The CDR3 DNA reads TGTGCCAGCAGTGCGCTCCGGGACAGGGGGAGGAATGAACAGTTCTTC.

The chain employs TRBV12-3 or TRBV12-4 and TRBJ1-5; the D is unclear. V shed 7 bases and J shed 7 bases, with 26 bases lying between them. The CDR3 has 17 amino acids. In DNA form, the CDR3 reads TGTGCCAGCACCTTTCCTACCCAGGACTCCCCGCGCCAGCCCCAGCATTTT. Protein: CASTFPTQDSPRQPQHF.

With respect to this clonotype: One end of the junction varies from germline; a read error may be responsible. The chain recombines TRBV5-1 with TRBJ2-5, with 9 positions matching TRBD1. The CDR3 runs to 14 residues. Germline V CDR1 and CDR2: SGHRS, YFSETQ. CDR3: CAGSPGQGKQTQYF. The CDR3 DNA is TGCGCCGGCAGCCCGGGACAGGGCAAGCAGACCCAGTACTTC.

This clonotype appeared a few times. The CDR3, as DNA: TGTGCCAGCAGTGTTCCGGGACACGGTGATGGAGATACGCAGTATTTT. Its protein is CASSVPGHGDGDTQYF. The V and J genes are TRBV2 and TRBJ2-3; a weak D match, TRBD1 (6 bases). This CDR3 is 16 amino acids long. Germline V gene sequence: CDR1 SNHLY, CDR2 FYNNEI. V shed 4 bases and J shed 5 bases, with 19 bases lying between them.

The V call is TRBV11-3, the J call TRBJ2-1, with 9 positions matching TRBD1. The germline gives CDR1 SGHNT, CDR2 YENEEA. J gave up 0 bases and V 4 bases, and 1 base lay outside the gene matches. This CDR3 region has 15 residues. The CDR3 region has the DNA TGTGCCAGCAGCTGGGACAGGGACTCCTACAATGAGCAGTTCTTC. Translation: CASSWDRDSYNEQFF.

The gene calls are TRBV6-6 and TRBJ1-6; no reliable D call. Germline CDR1 MNHNY, CDR2 SVGAGI (reference sequence). This CDR3 contains 16 residues. V gave up 0 bases and J gave up 0 bases, with 6 bases separating them. CDR3: CASSYSEASYNSPLHF. The CDR3 region has the DNA TGTGCCAGCAGTTACTCAGAGGCCTCCTATAATTCACCCCTCCACTTT.

This clonotype turned up a few times. The genes are TRBV7-2 and TRBJ2-5; D possibly matches TRBD1 or TRBD2 (5 bases each). The V gene lost 5 bases and the J gene lost 1 base, with 14 bases spanning the gap. This CDR3 is built from 15 residues. Germline lookup yields CDR1 SGHTA and CDR2 FQGNSA. CDR3 DNA sequence: TGTGCCAGCAGCCCACCCGTGGGGGTCCAAGAGACCCAGTACTTC. Translated, it gives CASSPPVGVQETQYF.

This clonotype was seen more than once but under ten times. The V and J genes are TRBV27 and TRBJ2-1; 8 bases are shared with TRBD2. The V gene end was trimmed by 7 bases and the J gene end by 7 bases; junction bases not matched to a gene: 12. The V gene's germline CDR1 is MNHEY and CDR2 SMNVEV (reference sequence). The CDR3 covers 15 residues. CDR3 protein: CASNPAGAGSNEQFF. In DNA form, the CDR3 reads TGTGCCAGCAATCCAGCGGGGGCGGGTTCAAATGAGCAGTTCTTC.

There are a few counts of this clonotype. The chain links TRBV7-9 to TRBJ2-1; 8 bases agree with TRBD1. The CDR3 contains 18 residues. Germline-derived CDR1 and CDR2 are SEHNR and FQNEAQ (reference sequence). The junction had 15 bases not matched to a gene; V was cut back by 4 bases and J by 4 bases. The CDR3 region has the DNA TGTGCCAGCAGCTCCCTCGCGCCCGGGACAGGTCATTACAATGAGCAGTTCTTC. Protein product: CASSSLAPGTGHYNEQFF.

The CDR3 coding sequence is TGTGCCAGCAGCCAAGAATCCAGACTAGCGGGTATTTTCGATGGGCAGTTCTTC. As protein: CASSQESRLAGIFDGQFF. The genes are TRBV14 and TRBJ2-1, with 10 bases aligning to TRBD2. CDR1 is SGHDN and CDR2 is FVKESK in the germline V gene. After removal of 0 bases from V and 12 bases from J, the junction contained 17 bases not matched to a gene. CDR3 length: 18 amino acids.

The chain joins TRBV11-1 to TRBJ2-3, with D possibly TRBD1 on 6 matching bases. V lost 5 bases to trimming and J lost 4 bases, with 22 bases between them. This CDR3 has 17 amino acids. The V gene's germline CDR1 is SGHAT and CDR2 FQDESV (reference sequence). The CDR3 DNA is TGTGCCAGCAGCACCCGAGGACAAGCCCCAGGGGCAGATACGCAGTATTTT. This codes for CASSTRGQAPGADTQYF.

This clonotype showed up just a few times. The chain couples TRBV6-5 to TRBJ2-1, with 7 bases fitting TRBD2. Germline V gives CDR1 MNHEY, CDR2 SVGAGI. J was trimmed by 10 bases and V by 2 bases; bases with no gene match: 5. This CDR3 is built from 13 residues. The CDR3 DNA follows: TGTGCCAGCAGTTACACGGGGGAGGGGGAGCAGTTCTTC. Translated, it gives CASSYTGEGEQFF.

This clonotype was detected a few times. This chain joins TRBV2 and TRBJ2-1; the D gene could be TRBD1 or TRBD2 (5 bases each). Germline V gene data show CDR1 as SNHLY and CDR2 as FYNNEI. The CDR3 is made up of 15 amino acids. Trimming stripped 5 bases from V and 6 bases from J, with 17 bases between. The CDR3 reads CASSQDVGEGNEQFF. The CDR3 bases are TGTGCCAGCAGTCAGGACGTGGGGGAAGGCAATGAGCAGTTCTTC.

V usage is TRBV12-5 and J usage is TRBJ1-2; tentatively, D is TRBD1 (5 bases). The CDR3 totals 13 residues. CDR1 and CDR2 (germline): LGHNT, FRNRAP. Between the trimmed V and J ends, which lost 6 bases and 4 bases, there was a span of 12 bases. The CDR3 DNA sequence: TGTGCTAGTGGACCGACAGATCTCTATGGCTACACCTTC. Translation: CASGPTDLYGYTF.

This chain connects TRBV20-1 to TRBJ2-1; 8 bases map to TRBD2. Germline V gene sequence: CDR1 DFQATT, CDR2 SNEGSKA (reference sequence). V lost 6 bases to trimming and J lost 6 bases; unmatched junction nucleotides: 10. CDR3 size: 14 residues. CDR3 in amino acids: CSARSGLATNEQFF. In DNA, the CDR3 is TGCAGTGCCCGGTCCGGACTAGCCACCAATGAGCAGTTCTTC.

The V and J genes are TRBV6-2 or TRBV6-3 and TRBJ1-5, with TRBD1 matching 7 bases. Trimming took 6 bases from V and 4 from J; bases not matched to a gene: 9. In germline, CDR1 is MNHEY, CDR2 SVGEGT. The CDR3 contains 15 residues. CDR3 sequence (DNA): TGTGCCAGCAGCCCCGGACAGGATAGGAATCAGCCCCAGCATTTT. It encodes CASSPGQDRNQPQHF.